This TCR beta chain was identified during a study of T cell repertoires in aging, cancer and after chemotherapy. Study results and caveats: In healthy donors, age-related TCR diversity loss mainly reflected lost richness.

On this clonotype itself: Antigen: not known.

Amplification of TCR beta used genomic DNA extracted from peripheral blood. A mixed TRB-A/B primer pool amplified rearranged TRB by multiplex touch-down PCR. One entry per CDR3 protein, called by TCRdb with MiXCR from the multiplex PCR reads. The sample shows about 13,000 distinct CDR3 sequences, around 30% of them seen only once. Deletions cut 0 bases from V and 4 bases from J, with 9 bases between. CDR1 and CDR2 (germline): MGHRA, YSYEKL. CDR3 length: 14 residues. This receptor was obtained from a human donor with a blood cancer. The specimen was blood. The chain uses TRBV4-1 and TRBJ1-1, with TRBD1 as a possible D gene (5 bases). The DNA of the CDR3 is TGCGCCAGCAGCCAAGATTTGGGGGGCACTGAAGCTTTCTTT. Its translation is CASSQDLGGTEAFF.